The TCR beta chain described here comes from a study of shared clonotypes between healthy human individuals. This clone was seen only once. The antigen is not known. Study observations and caveats: Compared with clonotypes that all four donors shared, non-shared clonotypes had lower generation probabilities. As a rule, naive subsets had a larger estimated richness than memory subsets.

The table came from immunoSEQ multiplex PCR; TCRdb's copy has only in-frame clones and leaves some out. This sample has some 2 million clones, with approximately 94% found just once. The germline gives CDR1 SEHNR, CDR2 FQNEAQ (reference sequence). V trimming: 6 bases; J trimming: 6 bases; junction bases outside the gene matches: 6. CDR3 size: 16 residues. CD8 cells regarded as naive lacked CD45RO, were positively chosen for CCR7, and omitted terminally differentiated effector memory CD45RA+ cells. The sample consisted of naive CD8+ T cells sorted from blood. This receptor was taken from a man in his late teens or twenties in good health. The chain carries TRBV7-9 and TRBJ2-1; TRBD2 matches 15 bases. In DNA, the CDR3 is TGTGCCAGCAGACCCCCGGGACTAGCGGGAGGCAATGAGCAGTTCTTC. Translated: CASRPPGLAGGNEQFF.